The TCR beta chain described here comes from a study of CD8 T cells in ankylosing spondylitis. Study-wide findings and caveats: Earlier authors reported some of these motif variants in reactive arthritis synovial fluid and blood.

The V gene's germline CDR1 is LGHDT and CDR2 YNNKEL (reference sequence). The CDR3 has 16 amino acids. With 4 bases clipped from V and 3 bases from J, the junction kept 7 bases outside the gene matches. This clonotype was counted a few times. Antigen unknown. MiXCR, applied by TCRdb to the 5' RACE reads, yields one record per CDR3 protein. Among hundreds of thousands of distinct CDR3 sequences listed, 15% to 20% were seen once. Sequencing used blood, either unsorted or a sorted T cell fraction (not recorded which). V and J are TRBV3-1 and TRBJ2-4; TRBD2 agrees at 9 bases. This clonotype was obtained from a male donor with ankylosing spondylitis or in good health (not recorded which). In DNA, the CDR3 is TGTGCCAGCAGCCTCTGGACTAGCGCAGGCAAAAACATTCAGTACTTC. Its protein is CASSLWTSAGKNIQYF.